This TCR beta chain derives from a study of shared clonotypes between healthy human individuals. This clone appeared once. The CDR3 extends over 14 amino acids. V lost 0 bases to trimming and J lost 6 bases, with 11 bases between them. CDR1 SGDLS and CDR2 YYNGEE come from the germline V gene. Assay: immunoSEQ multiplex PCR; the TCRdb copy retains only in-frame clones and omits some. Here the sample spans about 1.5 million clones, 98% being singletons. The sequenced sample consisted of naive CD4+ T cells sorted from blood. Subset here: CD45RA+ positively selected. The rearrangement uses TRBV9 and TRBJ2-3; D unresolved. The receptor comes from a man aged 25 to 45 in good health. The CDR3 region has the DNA TGTGCCAGCAGCGTAGCCGCCCTGGCGGATACGCAGTATTTT. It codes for CASSVAALADTQYF.